This TCR beta chain is drawn from a study of T cells expressing NK-cell markers. The germline V gene encodes CDR1 SGHTA and CDR2 FQGNSA. The CDR3 has 14 residues. Reprocessing the 5' RACE reads, TCRdb reports a single entry for every CDR3 protein and omits DNA. This repertoire includes under 200,000 distinct CDR3 sequences. Source material: blood T cells: a sorted CD56 or NKG2C T cell subset, CD4+ or CD8+ T cells, or bulk PBMC T cells (not recorded which). V gene TRBV7-2 combines with J gene TRBJ1-1; without DNA, the TCRdb call of TRBD1 cannot be checked. This receptor was taken from a woman aged 18 to 75 in good health. This CDR3 is CASSLEASGGEAFF.